This is a list of T cell receptor beta chains from one sample in a study of Graves' ophthalmopathy and Graves' hyperthyroidism. MiXCR was run by TCRdb on the multiplex PCR reads, yielding one entry per CDR3 protein. The sample shows about 740,000 distinct CDR3 sequences, roughly two fifths of them seen only once. Source material: peripheral blood. These receptors were obtained from an adult man with Graves' ophthalmopathy. Both conserved end residues are part of each CDR3. The order of the fields is V gene, D gene, clone size, J gene, CDR3 protein, CDR3 DNA. A D gene is named only where the DNA matches it firmly. Size is stated for part of the rows, as once, few or many counts, or as a class when the clone is expanded.

>TRBV29-1|.|many|TRBJ1-2
CSVEAVGGGGYTF
TGCAGCGTTGAGGCAGTCGGAGGGGGTGGCTACACCTTC
>TRBV25-1|.|.|TRBJ1-4
CASSVAGEKLFF
TGTGCCAGCAGTGTTGCGGGTGAAAAACTGTTTTTT
>TRBV15|.|.|TRBJ2-6
CATSRVYSGANVLAF
TGTGCCACCAGCAGAGTTTACTCTGGGGCCAACGTCCTAGCTTTC
>TRBV20-1|TRBD2|.|TRBJ2-7
CSANRGTSINEQYF
TGCAGTGCTAACCGGGGGACTAGCATCAACGAGCAGTACTTC
>TRBV25-1|.|.|TRBJ2-2
CASSFGREGTGELFF
TGTGCCAGCAGTTTTGGAAGGGAAGGCACCGGGGAGCTGTTTTTT
>TRBV25-1|.|.|TRBJ1-2
CASSPYSPLGYGYTF
TGTGCCAGCTCACCGTACAGCCCACTAGGCTATGGCTACACCTTC
>TRBV2|TRBD2|.|TRBJ2-7
CASSSGGGEYF
TGTGCCAGCAGTTCAGGCGGGGGGGAGTACTTC
>TRBV2|.|.|TRBJ2-7
CASSHGHSYEQYF
TGTGCCAGCAGCCATGGACACAGCTACGAGCAGTACTTC
>TRBV9|.|few|TRBJ2-7
CASSSPTGHYEQYF
TGTGCCAGCAGTTCTCCGACAGGCCACTACGAGCAGTACTTC
>TRBV14|.|many|TRBJ1-6
CASSQWDTISSPLHF
TGTGCCAGCAGCCAATGGGACACCATTTCCTCACCCCTCCACTTT
>TRBV2|TRBD1|once|TRBJ1-1
CASSLSATGRNTEAFF
TGTGCCAGCAGTCTTTCCGCGACAGGGCGAAACACTGAAGCTTTCTTT
>TRBV10-3|TRBD1|few|TRBJ1-2
CASSEGQGRGYTF
TGTGCCAGCAGTGAAGGACAGGGTCGGGGCTACACCTTC
>TRBV2|.|many|TRBJ2-7
CASSVSAAYEQYF
TGTGCCAGCAGTGTGTCGGCAGCCTACGAGCAGTACTTC
>TRBV11-2|.|many|TRBJ1-6
CASSLGLRVGSPLHF
TGTGCCAGCAGCTTAGGTTTACGGGTCGGGTCACCCCTCCACTTT
>TRBV9|TRBD1|.|TRBJ1-5
CAGSVGQGNQPQHF
TGTGCCGGCAGCGTCGGACAGGGGAATCAGCCCCAGCATTTT
>TRBV7-9|.|.|TRBJ1-4
CASGRVQEKLFF
TGTGCCAGCGGCCGGGTACAGGAAAAACTGTTTTTT
>TRBV11-1|.|.|TRBJ1-2
CASSLIAGAGYTF
TGTGCCAGCAGCTTAATAGCCGGGGCTGGCTACACCTTC
>TRBV24-1|.|many|TRBJ2-2
CATGDRRGTGELFF
TGTGCCACCGGGGACCGGCGGGGCACCGGGGAGCTGTTTTTT
>TRBV19|TRBD1|many|TRBJ1-6
CASSIGTGNNSPLHF
TGTGCCAGTAGTATTGGGACAGGGAACAATTCACCCCTCCACTTT
>TRBV10-3|TRBD2|.|TRBJ2-7
CASSYLAGVLYEQYF
TGTGCCAGCAGTTATTTAGCGGGGGTTCTTTACGAGCAGTACTTC
>TRBV25-1|.|.|TRBJ2-5
CASKEGAEETQYF
TGTGCCAGCAAGGAAGGGGCGGAAGAGACCCAGTACTTC
>TRBV7-2|TRBD1|once|TRBJ1-2
CASSPRQGLGLEGNYGYTF
TGTGCCAGCAGCCCGAGACAGGGTCTCGGGCTGGAAGGGAACTATGGCTACACCTTC
>TRBV10-3|TRBD1|many|TRBJ1-1
CAISESTGTVGTEAFF
TGTGCCATCAGTGAGTCGACGGGGACAGTAGGCACTGAAGCTTTCTTT
>TRBV5-5|.|many|TRBJ2-2
CASSWDTYTGELFF
TGTGCCAGCAGCTGGGACACGTACACCGGGGAGCTGTTTTTT
>TRBV5-1|TRBD1|.|TRBJ2-7
CASSLGTGQTYEQYF
TGCGCCAGCAGCTTGGGAACGGGACAGACCTACGAGCAGTACTTC
>TRBV10-3|TRBD1|many|TRBJ1-6
CAITGGNSPLHF
TGTGCCATCACAGGGGGGAATTCACCCCTCCACTTT
>TRBV29-1|.|.|TRBJ2-7
CSVDLDQGGSYEQYF
TGCAGCGTTGACTTAGACCAAGGGGGCTCCTACGAGCAGTACTTC
>TRBV11-3|.|.|TRBJ2-5
CASSSGISETQYF
TGTGCCAGCAGCTCAGGGATCTCGGAGACCCAGTACTTC
>TRBV25-1|.|.|TRBJ1-6
CASSDSAGTPRPPLHF
TGTGCCAGCAGTGATAGTGCCGGGACACCCCGGCCACCCCTCCACTTT
>TRBV5-6|.|.|TRBJ2-7
CASSLYAGEQYF
TGTGCCAGCAGCTTGTATGCGGGCGAGCAGTACTTC
>TRBV15|.|few|TRBJ1-2
CATSRGLNYGYTF
TGTGCCACCAGCAGAGGGCTCAACTATGGCTACACCTTC
>TRBV2|TRBD1|.|TRBJ1-2
CASRGGSWTGGYGGYTF
TGTGCCAGCAGGGGCGGGTCCTGGACAGGGGGCTATGGTGGCTACACCTTC
>TRBV10-3|.|.|TRBJ1-1
CASRPRSPGTEAFF
TGTGCCAGCAGGCCCCGATCGCCGGGCACTGAAGCTTTCTTT
>TRBV2|.|.|TRBJ2-7
CASSVQGDRNEQYF
TGTGCCAGCAGTGTCCAGGGCGATCGGAATGAGCAGTACTTC
>TRBV9|.|.|TRBJ2-5
CASSLDVGWKETQYF
TGTGCCAGCAGCTTGGACGTGGGGTGGAAAGAGACCCAGTACTTC
>TRBV25-1|.|.|TRBJ2-7
CASSDSAGTYEQYF
TGTGCCAGCAGTGATAGTGCCGGAACCTACGAGCAGTACTTC
>TRBV7-9|.|.|TRBJ2-5
CASSQKTGTPFF
TGTGCCAGCAGCCAAAAAACCGGGACCCCGTTCTTC
>TRBV2|TRBD1|few|TRBJ2-7
CASRYRTGISYEQYF
TGTGCCAGCAGATATCGGACAGGAATCTCCTACGAGCAGTACTTC
>TRBV2|.|.|TRBJ1-5
CASSAPQHF
TGTGCCAGCAGTGCGCCTCAGCATTTT
>TRBV29-1|.|few|TRBJ2-2
CSGAGGVLSGELFF
TGCAGCGGTGCTGGTGGGGTACTGTCCGGGGAGCTGTTTTTT